The next 25 T cell receptor beta chains were all read from a single sample in a study of spatial heterogeneity in lung cancer. Regarding time point: sample taken at primary tumor resection. Sequencing of whole RNA from tumor, nontumor lung or frozen PBMC involved no sorting. TCRdb analysed the 5' RACE reads with MiXCR anew, one entry per CDR3 protein. Here the sample spans 45,000 or so distinct CDR3 sequences, about 12% being singletons. This specimen consisted of PBMCs, obtained at surgery. All receptors come from a female donor with early-stage non-small cell lung cancer.

This clonotype has at least ten counts. J is TRBJ1-6 and V is TRBV6-1; the D is unclear. CDR3 length: 18 residues. Germline V gene lookup returns CDR1 MNHNS and CDR2 SASEGT. The ends were cut back, 1 base at V and 0 bases at J, with 13 bases in the middle. Written as DNA, the CDR3 is TGTGCCAGCAGTGAAGTCAGGCAGGAAAGCTCCTATAATTCACCCCTCCACTTT. This codes for CASSEVRQESSYNSPLHF.

CDR3 sequence (DNA): TGTGCCAGCAGCCACGATCCCTATAATTCACCCCTCCACTTT. Residues: CASSHDPYNSPLHF. V and J are TRBV7-9 and TRBJ1-6; no clear D. Trimming cost V 5 bases and J 2 bases, with 7 bases left between them. CDR3 length equals 14 residues. Per germline, CDR1 SEHNR and CDR2 FQNEAQ (reference sequence).

This clonotype was counted at least ten times. The genes are TRBV20-1 and TRBJ1-1; D gene unclear. Trimming shortened V by 6 bases and J by 1 base, and 9 bases separated the two germline ends. This CDR3 contains 12 residues. The germline gives CDR1 DFQATT, CDR2 SNEGSKA (reference sequence). CDR3 loop: CSAERGNTEAFF. In nucleotides, the CDR3 is TGCAGTGCGGAGCGGGGGAACACTGAAGCTTTCTTT.

The rearrangement joins TRBV14 to TRBJ2-2, with TRBD1 as a possible D gene (5 bases). CDR1 and CDR2 (germline): SGHDN, FVKESK. This CDR3 comprises 14 residues. Trimming took off 1 base at V and 4 bases at J, with 7 bases between the two ends. CDR3 loop: CASSQVRATGELFF. As DNA, the CDR3 is TGTGCCAGCAGCCAAGTCAGGGCCACCGGGGAGCTGTTTTTT.

To note about this clonotype: One end of the junction does not line up with germline, which may come from a read error. The chain couples TRBV10-3 to TRBJ1-2; 9 nucleotides match TRBD1. Germline V lookup: CDR1 ENHRY, CDR2 SYGVKD. The CDR3 runs 15 residues. The CDR3 region has the DNA TGTGCCATCAGTGATATGGGACAGGGAGGCTATGGCGACACCTTC. Translating gives CAISDMGQGGYGDTF.

This clonotype was seen only once. This may arise from a read error, as a much more abundant clone is one base away. This chain uses TRBV7-2 with TRBJ2-5, with a tentative D call TRBD1 (6 bases). The CDR3 totals 14 residues. Per the germline V gene, CDR1 is SGHTA and CDR2 is FQGNSA. This chain's CDR3 is CASSSPQGPETKYF. CDR3 coding DNA: TGTGCCAGCAGCTCCCCCCAGGGGCCTGAGACCAAGTACTTC.

The V call is TRBV29-1, the J call TRBJ2-1; TRBD1 agrees at 8 bases. There are 17 residues in the CDR3. From germline, CDR1 is SQVTM and CDR2 ANQGSEA. Germline trimming cut 0 bases from V and 1 base from J; bases unmatched to any gene: 8. The CDR3 bases are TGCAGCGTTGAAGATCTGGAGGACAGGGTGTCCTACAATGAGCAGTTCTTC. Amino acid sequence: CSVEDLEDRVSYNEQFF.

This clonotype occurred many times. V gene TRBV29-1 combines with J gene TRBJ1-1, with TRBD1 as a possible D gene (6 bases). Germline V gene data show CDR1 as SQVTM and CDR2 as ANQGSEA. The CDR3 runs to 13 residues. With 5 bases removed from V and 4 bases from J, the gap between germline ends came to 14 bases. The CDR3 region is CSVSTGLATEAFF. In DNA, the CDR3 is TGCAGCGTTTCCACAGGGCTAGCCACTGAAGCTTTCTTT.

The V call is TRBV21-1, the J call TRBJ2-3; TRBD1, as called in the table, went unchecked against the DNA. TRBV21-1 is a pseudogene locus. CDR3 size: 13 residues. CDR3 in DNA: TGTGCCAGCAGCAAAGGTGACAGGGATACGCAGTATTTT. Translated: CASSKGDRDTQYF.

V gene TRBV20-1 combines with J gene TRBJ2-2; 8 nucleotides align to TRBD2. CDR1 DFQATT and CDR2 SNEGSKA come from the germline V gene (reference sequence). The J segment lost 4 bases and the V segment lost 6 bases, leaving 7 bases of the junction unmatched. The CDR3 runs to 14 residues. The CDR3 sequence: CSASIGGVTGELFF. The CDR3 nucleotides are TGCAGTGCCTCAATCGGGGGGGTCACCGGGGAGCTGTTTTTT.

The rearrangement uses TRBV12-3 or TRBV12-4 and TRBJ2-1, with 7 bases fitting TRBD2. The junction had 3 bases not matched to a gene; V was cut back by 4 bases and J by 6 bases. The CDR3 has 13 residues. The DNA for the CDR3 is TGTGCCAGCAGTTCCCTAGCGGTCAATGAGCAGTTCTTC. Its translation: CASSSLAVNEQFF.

This clonotype was observed at least ten times. The rearrangement links TRBV20-1 to TRBJ1-1, with a tentative D call TRBD1 (5 bases). Germline CDR1 is DFQATT and CDR2 is SNEGSKA (reference sequence). The V and J ends lost 3 bases and 0 bases respectively, with 20 bases between them. CDR3 size: 17 residues. Written as DNA, the CDR3 is TGCAGTGCTAGTCCCATAATTCCCGGGACGGTGAACACTGAAGCTTTCTTT. Encoded protein: CSASPIIPGTVNTEAFF.

The genes are TRBV7-2 and TRBJ2-3, with TRBD2 matching over 13 bases. Germline V CDR1 and CDR2: SGHTA, FQGNSA. The CDR3 has 18 residues. With V trimmed by 4 bases and J by 3 bases, 10 bases remained unmatched. CDR3 loop: CASSSTRTSGGGTDTQYF. The DNA of the CDR3 is TGTGCCAGCAGCTCGACTCGGACTAGCGGGGGTGGTACAGATACGCAGTATTTT.

This clonotype was counted ten times or more. The genes are TRBV6-1 and TRBJ1-6, with 7 bases matching TRBD1. This CDR3 is built from 14 residues. Trimming removed 3 bases from V and 8 bases from J; junction bases left unmatched: 4. Germline V lookup: CDR1 MNHNS, CDR2 SASEGT. The CDR3 sequence: CASSETGLDSPLHF. As DNA, the CDR3 is TGTGCCAGCAGTGAGACAGGGTTGGATTCACCCCTCCACTTT.

CDR3 loop: CASSHPNTGELFF. As DNA, the CDR3 is TGTGCCAGCAGCCATCCCAACACCGGGGAGCTGTTTTTT. The genes are TRBV14 and TRBJ2-2; D gene unclear. The germline gives CDR1 SGHDN, CDR2 FVKESK. CDR3 length: 13 amino acids. V was pared by 3 bases and J by 2 bases, with 4 bases between.

This clonotype showed up just a few times. The chain joins TRBV6-1 to TRBJ1-2; D is uncertain. Per germline, CDR1 MNHNS and CDR2 SASEGT. The CDR3 spans 12 residues. V was clipped by 6 bases and J by 5 bases, with 10 bases between them. The CDR3 DNA reads as TGTGCCAGCAGGCTCCGGGGATATGGCTACACCTTC. Encoded protein: CASRLRGYGYTF.

This clonotype was counted a few times. The chain uses TRBV7-9 and TRBJ1-6; no firm D call. V shed 5 bases and J shed 10 bases, with 12 bases lying between them. The CDR3 spans 13 residues. CDR1 and CDR2 (germline): SEHNR, FQNEAQ (reference sequence). CDR3 nucleotide sequence: TGTGCCAGCAGCCCCTCGAACGGGTCACCCCTCCACTTT. This codes for CASSPSNGSPLHF.

The chain carries TRBV12-3 or TRBV12-4 and TRBJ1-2; unclear D gene. Trimming removed 5 bases from V and 6 bases from J, with 13 bases in between. This CDR3 is 13 amino acids long. The CDR3 loop reads CASSLNHQDGYTF. In DNA, the CDR3 is TGTGCCAGCAGTCTCAATCACCAGGATGGCTACACCTTC.

The chain has TRBV6-2 or TRBV6-3 and TRBJ1-5, with 7 bases matching TRBD1. V shed 5 bases, J shed 7 bases, and the junction held 8 bases outside the gene matches. Germline loops: CDR1 MNHEY, CDR2 SVGEGT. This CDR3 contains 14 residues. The CDR3, as DNA: TGTGCCAGCAGTGGCCCCAGGGGGAGCCAGCCCCAGCATTTT. Encoded protein: CASSGPRGSQPQHF.

The table lists this clonotype with many counts. V usage is TRBV29-1 and J usage is TRBJ1-2; the match to TRBD1 covers 7 bases. The ends lost 0 bases at V and 7 bases at J; junction bases unmatched: 8. The CDR3 extends over 14 amino acids. Germline values: CDR1 SQVTM, CDR2 ANQGSEA. CDR3 loop: CSVEDSDRPPGYTF. In DNA form, the CDR3 reads TGCAGCGTTGAAGACTCGGACAGGCCCCCTGGCTACACCTTC.

This clonotype was observed a handful of times. The chain links TRBV24-1 to TRBJ2-1, with D possibly matching TRBD1 (6 bases). V lost 3 bases, J lost 0 bases, and 8 bases lay in between. The germline gives CDR1 KGHDR, CDR2 SFDVKD. The CDR3 has 15 amino acids. The CDR3 here is CATSDGTSSYNEQFF. CDR3 bases: TGTGCCACCAGTGATGGGACAAGCTCCTACAATGAGCAGTTCTTC.

This clonotype was recorded many times. The rearrangement links TRBV28 to TRBJ1-2; weak D call: TRBD1 (6 bases). V was clipped by 6 bases and J by 8 bases, with 13 bases between them. The CDR3 runs 12 residues. The germline V gene has CDR1 MDHEN and CDR2 SYDVKM. DNA of the CDR3: TGTGCCAGCAGAACTGAGGGGGGCGGCTACACCTTC. Its translation is CASRTEGGGYTF.

The chain carries TRBV7-2 and TRBJ1-3, with D hard to call. The V gene's germline CDR1 is SGHTA and CDR2 FQGNSA. The CDR3 runs 14 residues. Trimming took off 5 bases at V and 0 bases at J, with 8 bases between the two ends. This CDR3 is CASSPLGSGNTIYF. In nucleotides, the CDR3 is TGTGCCAGCAGCCCCCTTGGCTCTGGAAACACCATATATTTT.

This sequence joins TRBV7-3 and TRBJ2-2; TRBD2 matches 7 bases. The CDR3 loop spans 15 amino acids. The V segment lost 4 bases and the J segment 4 bases; nucleotides outside the gene matches: 6. The germline gives CDR1 SGHTA, CDR2 FQGTGA. This CDR3 reads CASSSWEGSTGELFF. The CDR3 coding sequence is TGTGCCAGCAGCTCCTGGGAGGGCAGCACCGGGGAGCTGTTTTTT.

With respect to this clonotype: A much larger clonotype is one base distant, so this may be a read error. The chain couples TRBV5-1 to TRBJ2-1; TRBD2 matches 11 bases. The CDR3 contains 18 residues. With V trimmed by 3 bases and J by 4 bases, 12 bases remained unmatched. Germline assignment: CDR1 SGHRS and CDR2 YFSETQ. CDR3 residues: CASSYQIPGTSGYNEQFF. The CDR3, as DNA: TGCGCCAGCAGCTACCAAATCCCCGGGACTAGCGGATACAATGAGCAGTTCTTC.